Sequencing of this T cell receptor beta chain was carried out in a study of T cell clones after liver transplantation. About the study: Post-transplant blood was tracked for graft-donor-reactive T cell clones identified in a pre-transplant mixed lymphocyte reaction. HCV positivity affected three of eight recipients; the rest lacked autoimmune or viral indications.

Generated by immunoSEQ multiplex PCR, the TCRdb table keeps only in-frame clones and is missing some. Of about 16,000 clones detected, roughly 85% appear once; the ten largest clones hold approximately 28%. Regarding the study as a whole: These preliminary findings come from unstandardized post-transplant sampling times. Post-transplant, graft-donor-reactive CD4 TCRbeta sequences in blood dropped significantly in most of the 8 subjects.

In the case of this clone: As yet, its antigen is unknown.

This receptor was taken from a human patient who received a liver transplant. Some of these T cells may belong to the graft donor. Sequencing used CD8+ T cells from blood, obtained approximately 50 months after liver transplant.

The CDR3 region has the DNA TGTGCCAGCAGTTTAGGCTCTGGAAACACCATATATTTT. Translated, it gives CASSLGSGNTIYF. V usage is TRBV27 and J usage is TRBJ1-3, with D unresolved. CDR1 is MNHEY and CDR2 is SMNVEV in the germline V gene (reference sequence). Trimming shortened V by 2 bases and J by 0 bases, and 2 bases separated the two germline ends. The CDR3 sequence is 13 residues long.